Sequencing of this T cell receptor beta chain was carried out in a study of blood T cell repertoires in COVID-19. Ages ranged from about 18 to 89 years, with residence in 24 US areas. Original processing notes: Amplification with reference gene primers provided the estimates of nucleated cell counts. Sequenced by immunoSEQ multiplex PCR; TCRdb stores in-frame clones only, minus some. V, J and clone size reflect that table, while D and trimming were determined from the DNA. The sample records 200,000 or so clones, around 83% being singletons. The trim removed 1 base at V and 1 base at J, leaving 9 bases unmatched. The CDR3 runs 17 residues. Germline CDR1 LGHDT, CDR2 YNNKEL (reference sequence).

The receptor's source is a woman aged 35 to 49 with acute COVID-19. Sequencing was done on a sample of PBMCs or T cells enriched from blood (not recorded which). This sequence joins TRBV3-1 (or the pseudogene TRBV3-2) and TRBJ2-5, with 7 positions matching TRBD2. The CDR3 sequence: CASSQAGGGIRQETQYF. The CDR3 nucleotides are TGTGCCAGCAGCCAAGCGGGGGGAGGCATCCGCCAAGAGACCCAGTACTTC.